This passage covers 9 T cell receptor beta chains from one sample sequenced in a study of regulatory T cells in long-lasting Graves disease. Arm-PCR of CDR3 regions with iRepertoire HTBI primers generated TCR beta libraries. TCRdb processed the multiplex PCR reads anew with MiXCR; each CDR3 protein has one entry. The table lists some 240,000 distinct CDR3 sequences, roughly 19% of them singletons. Time point given: newly diagnosed GD, antithyroid drugs for less than 3 months. The TCR library was prepared using RNA isolated from PBMCs. This sample also appeared in a second study, on T cells in Graves' hyperthyroidism and ophthalmopathy.

The material was peripheral blood mononuclear cells (PBMCs), obtained at new diagnosis, from a patient treated with antithyroid drugs. These receptors all come from a woman between 25 and 40 years old with Graves disease.

This clonotype was picked up a small number of times. The chain links TRBV24-1 to TRBJ2-3, with 7 bases lining up with TRBD2. In germline, CDR1 is KGHDR, CDR2 SFDVKD. The CDR3 extends over 12 amino acids. V shed 12 bases and J 2 bases; nucleotides not matched to a gene: 4. The CDR3 spells CAVRGTTDTQYF. In nucleotides, the CDR3 is TGTGCCGTGCGGGGGACCACAGATACGCAGTATTTT.

This clonotype was seen a few times. The gene calls are TRBV27 and TRBJ2-1, with TRBD1 matching 9 bases. V was clipped by 2 bases and J by 5 bases; unmatched bases: 7. The CDR3 covers 16 residues. The germline CDR1 and CDR2 sequences are MNHEY and SMNVEV (reference sequence). The CDR3 here is CASSLIGDRGDNEQFF. As DNA, the CDR3 is TGTGCCAGCAGTTTAATAGGTGACAGGGGGGACAATGAGCAGTTCTTC.

This clonotype was recorded at least ten times. This chain joins TRBV12-3 or TRBV12-4 and TRBJ2-5, with D unresolved. The CDR3 is made up of 14 amino acids. V dropped 1 base and J dropped 5 bases, with 11 bases sitting between them. CDR3 bases: TGTGCCAGCAGTTTAGGGCGGAATCCGGAGACCCAGTACTTC. Translating it yields CASSLGRNPETQYF.

This clonotype was seen many times. The chain has TRBV6-2 or TRBV6-3 and TRBJ1-1, with a tentative D call TRBD1 (6 bases). Deletions cut 5 bases from V and 9 bases from J, with 16 bases between. CDR1 is MNHEY, CDR2 SVGEGT, per germline. This CDR3 is built from 13 residues. The CDR3: CASSPGHGTKAFF. The CDR3 DNA reads TGTGCCAGCAGTCCGGGCCACGGGACAAAAGCTTTCTTT.

This clonotype appeared many times. This chain links TRBV18 with TRBJ2-1; TRBD2 matches at 8 bases. CDR1 and CDR2 from the germline V gene are KGHSH and LQKENI. Unmatched junction bases numbered 7, after V lost 5 bases and J lost 7 bases. This CDR3 has 14 amino acids. CDR3 DNA sequence: TGTGCCAGCTCAGGGGTAGCGGGGTCGAATGAGCAGTTCTTC. It is translated as CASSGVAGSNEQFF. The full variable domain, completed using reference TRBV18 and TRBJ2-1, is NAGVMQNPRHLVRRRGQEARLRCSPMKGHSHVYWYRQLPEEGLKFMVYLQKENIIDESGMPKERFSAEFPKEGPSILRIQQVVRGDSAAYFCASSGVAGSNEQFFGPGTRLTVL.

As concerns this clonotype: A much larger clone is a single base away; this may be a read error. The chain joins TRBV7-3 to TRBJ2-1; no definite D call. The V gene lost 4 bases and the J gene lost 6 bases, with 16 bases spanning the gap. In germline, CDR1 is SGHTA, CDR2 FQGTGA. This CDR3 contains 15 residues. CDR3 in amino acids: CASSSTTSQPNEQFF. The CDR3 bases are TGTGCCAGCAGCTCCACAACATCGCAGCCCAATGAGCAGTTCTTC.

This clonotype occurred many times. V usage is TRBV7-9 and J usage is TRBJ1-4; possible D gene TRBD1, 6 bases. V dropped 3 bases and J dropped 8 bases, with 13 bases sitting between them. CDR1 and CDR2 (germline): SEHNR, FQNEAQ (reference sequence). The CDR3 loop spans 14 amino acids. CDR3 amino acids: CASSLSVQGEKLFF. CDR3 DNA: TGTGCCAGCAGCTTGTCGGTCCAGGGGGAAAAACTGTTTTTT.

This clonotype was seen at least ten times. The rearrangement links TRBV28 to TRBJ1-5; D is perhaps TRBD1 (5 bases). The CDR3 totals 16 residues. From germline, CDR1 is MDHEN and CDR2 SYDVKM. V was pared by 5 bases and J by 1 base, with 15 bases between. CDR3 in amino acids: CASSLGGGSSNQPQHF. DNA of the CDR3: TGTGCCAGCAGTCTTGGGGGAGGGTCCAGCAATCAGCCCCAGCATTTT.

This clonotype was picked up many times. The chain couples TRBV9 to TRBJ2-1; D possibly matches TRBD1 or TRBD2 (5 bases each). The CDR3 is 16 residues long. V was cut by 0 bases and J by 2 bases, with 12 bases left in between. CDR1 is SGDLS, CDR2 YYNGEE, per germline. The CDR3 DNA sequence: TGTGCCAGCAGCGTAGCTGGGGCGGGTGCCTACAATGAGCAGTTCTTC. Its translation: CASSVAGAGAYNEQFF. Complete variable domain (other parts from reference TRBV9 and TRBJ2-1): DSGVTQTPKHLITATGQRVTLRCSPRSGDLSVYWYQQSLDQGLQFLIQYYNGEERAKGNILERFSAQQFPDLHSELNLSSLELGDSALYFCASSVAGAGAYNEQFFGPGTRLTVL.